The rows below give T cell receptor beta chains drawn from one sample of a study of metastatic and nonmetastatic thyroid tumors. TCRdb used MiXCR to call clones anew from the PCR reads. Of 40,000 to 55,000 clones listed, roughly a sixth were seen once; the top ten hold approximately 3%. Sequencing was carried out using blood. The receptors here all came from a female donor with papillary thyroid cancer or a benign thyroid nodule (not recorded which). Some clones in this sample may be carry-over from other donors' samples. The CDR3 runs from the conserved cysteine through the conserved F or W. The order of the fields is CDR3 length, V gene, J gene, CDR3 protein.

16	TRBV6-4	TRBJ2-3	CASSELAVASTDTQYF
15	TRBV5-4	TRBJ2-1	CASSLDGSNYNEQFF
16	TRBV6-2/TRBV6-3	TRBJ2-7	CASSYRDRDPSYEQYF
16	TRBV6-5	TRBJ2-3	CASSFWTSKSTDTQYF
14	TRBV6-1	TRBJ1-5	CTSRAGQRNQPQHF
15	TRBV25-1	TRBJ2-7	CASSEGMDLSYEQYF
15	TRBV12-3/TRBV12-4	TRBJ2-2	CASSKQGANTGELFF
17	TRBV7-8	TRBJ2-3	CASSFRGQGAYTDTQYF
13	TRBV12-3/TRBV12-4	TRBJ2-1	CASSFGRQREQFF
15	TRBV5-4	TRBJ2-7	CASSYRSGGSYEQYF
12	TRBV29-1	TRBJ1-1	CSVEGGHTEAFF
15	TRBV20-1	TRBJ2-7	CSAFLLAGHSYEQYF
13	TRBV12-3/TRBV12-4	TRBJ2-2	CASSFGEIGELFF
16	TRBV12-3/TRBV12-4	TRBJ1-1	CASSSPTKGGGAEAFF
15	TRBV5-8	TRBJ2-1	CASSSRGWALDEQFF
17	TRBV5-1	TRBJ2-5	CASSLDPIGSPRETQYF
15	TRBV7-2	TRBJ2-1	CASSYTSGSRNEQFF
13	TRBV20-1	TRBJ2-3	CSASLTSTDTQYF
14	TRBV27	TRBJ1-1	CASSLGVMNTEAFF
13	TRBV11-3	TRBJ1-1	CASSRTGGTEAFF
13	TRBV5-8	TRBJ2-7	CASSFSRGYEQYF
12	TRBV30	TRBJ1-2	CAWAKGDFGYNF
16	TRBV6-1	TRBJ2-2	CASSAELIANTGELFF
15	TRBV27	TRBJ2-7	CASSPGLAGVKEQYF
13	TRBV20-1	TRBJ2-1	CSARRGDYNEQFF
13	TRBV18	TRBJ1-5	CASSPTLNQPQHF
14	TRBV25-1	TRBJ1-1	CASSPQDRNTESFF
11	TRBV6-2/TRBV6-3	TRBJ1-1	CASSPNTGAFF
13	TRBV24-1	TRBJ1-2	CATSDPGQYGYTF
15	TRBV19	TRBJ1-1	CASRTVLEINTEAFF
15	TRBV6-4	TRBJ1-5	CASSPSYGLHQPQHF
15	TRBV9	TRBJ2-1	CASSVSGISYNEQFF
15	TRBV28	TRBJ2-1	CASSLRGNSYNEQFF
12	TRBV6-1	TRBJ1-1	CASIPDGRRAFF
16	TRBV11-1	TRBJ1-2	CASSLSGPGTMDGYTF
14	TRBV25-1	TRBJ1-2	CASSAHLFNYGYTF
13	TRBV7-2	TRBJ1-5	CASGDGTNQPQHF
14	TRBV4-1	TRBJ2-7	CASSRQGAYYEQYF
11	TRBV2	TRBJ2-7	CASSEVHEQYF
16	TRBV28	TRBJ2-4	CASSTRDAGSKNIQYF
15	TRBV2	TRBJ2-3	CASSEAVGSTDTQYF
14	TRBV20-1	TRBJ1-5	CSAGRFNSNQPQHF
18	TRBV19	TRBJ1-5	CASSISPDKTGYSQPQHF
13	TRBV10-1	TRBJ2-1	CASSESTYNEQFF
15	TRBV18	TRBJ1-4	CASSPGAGGSEKLFF
13	TRBV7-2	TRBJ1-5	CASSPDLNQPQHF
15	TRBV5-1	TRBJ2-1	CASSLGGGRDNEQFF
17	TRBV27	TRBJ2-1	CASSSMGLVTVYNEQFF
14	TRBV28	TRBJ2-5	CASSFSGTQETQYF
16	TRBV6-5	TRBJ2-3	CASRLGLAGCPAILDF
17	TRBV7-8	TRBJ1-3	CASSGGDRGQTGNTIYF
15	TRBV6-1	TRBJ1-3	CASRMDTISGNTIYF
15	TRBV27	TRBJ2-7	CTSSELAGGAREQYF
14	TRBV4-1	TRBJ2-5	CASSQLTGQETQYF
11	TRBV29-1	TRBJ1-1	CSVHMNTEAFF
14	TRBV6-2/TRBV6-3	TRBJ2-2	CASSLRRKIGEPFF
19	TRBV5-1	TRBJ2-2	CASSLEGTSGSVVTGELFF
17	TRBV30	TRBJ1-5	CAWSTSFGVRGNQPQHF
16	TRBV6-1	TRBJ1-1	CASTARLGEGGTEAFF
19	TRBV11-2	TRBJ2-5	CASSSFGTSGRRMWETQYF